The entry below gives a single TCR beta chain sequence along with its context. Antigen specificity is unknown. Primers for the PCR totalled 60 Vbeta and 13 Jbeta. Clones were read by immunoSEQ multiplex PCR, and TCRdb kept only the in-frame ones, dropping some. Among about 190,000 clones listed, roughly 80% were seen once. This sample was taken from a study of cytomegalovirus exposure and HLA in healthy donors. Germline CDR1 SGHDN, CDR2 FVKESK. V dropped 3 bases and J dropped 5; count of bases not matched to a gene: 9. The CDR3 is 16 residues long. Notes on the study in general: Later analysis associated a missense DCLRE1C variant with TCR beta V- and J-gene trimming.

Specimen: PBMCs. The genes are TRBV14 and TRBJ1-1; 10 bases are shared with TRBD1. The TCR originated in a man aged 45-65 years in good health and CMV-seronegative. CDR3 in amino acids: CASSQRTGGIRTEAFF. CDR3 nucleotides: TGTGCCAGCAGCCAGCGGACAGGGGGTATAAGGACTGAAGCTTTCTTT.